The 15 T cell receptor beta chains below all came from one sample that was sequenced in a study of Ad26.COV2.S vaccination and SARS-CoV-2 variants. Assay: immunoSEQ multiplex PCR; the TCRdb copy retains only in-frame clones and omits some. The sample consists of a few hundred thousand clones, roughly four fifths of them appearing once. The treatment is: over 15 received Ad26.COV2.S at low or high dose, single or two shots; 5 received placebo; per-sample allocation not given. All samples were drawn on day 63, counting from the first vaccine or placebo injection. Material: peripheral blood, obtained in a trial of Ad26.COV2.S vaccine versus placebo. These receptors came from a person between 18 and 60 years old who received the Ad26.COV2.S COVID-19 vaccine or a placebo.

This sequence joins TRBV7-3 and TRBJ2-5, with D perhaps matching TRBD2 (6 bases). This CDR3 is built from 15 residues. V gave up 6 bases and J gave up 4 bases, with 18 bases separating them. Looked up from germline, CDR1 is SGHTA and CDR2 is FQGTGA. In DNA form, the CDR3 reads TGTGCCAGCAGTTTGGGACTGTCGAATTCAGAGACCCAGTACTTC. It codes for CASSLGLSNSETQYF.

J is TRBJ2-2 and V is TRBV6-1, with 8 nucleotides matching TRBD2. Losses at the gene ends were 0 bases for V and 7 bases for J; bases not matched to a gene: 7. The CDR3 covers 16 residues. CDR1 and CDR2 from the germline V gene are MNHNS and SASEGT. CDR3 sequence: CASSEALREAGGELFF. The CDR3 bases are TGTGCCAGCAGTGAAGCCCTGCGGGAGGCGGGCGGGGAGCTGTTTTTT.

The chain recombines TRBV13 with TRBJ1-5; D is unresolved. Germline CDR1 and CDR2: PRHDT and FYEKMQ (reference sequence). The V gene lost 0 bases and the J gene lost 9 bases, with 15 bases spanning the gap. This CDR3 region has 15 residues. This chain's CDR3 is CASSLGLGPGVPQHF. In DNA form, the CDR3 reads TGTGCCAGCAGCTTAGGCCTCGGGCCCGGGGTGCCCCAGCATTTT.

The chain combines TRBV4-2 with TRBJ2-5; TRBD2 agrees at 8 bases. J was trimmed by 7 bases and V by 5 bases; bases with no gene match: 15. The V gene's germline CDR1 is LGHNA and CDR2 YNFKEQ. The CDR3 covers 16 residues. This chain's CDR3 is CASSFQASGPGGTQYF. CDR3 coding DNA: TGTGCCAGCAGCTTCCAGGCTAGCGGGCCTGGGGGGACCCAGTACTTC.

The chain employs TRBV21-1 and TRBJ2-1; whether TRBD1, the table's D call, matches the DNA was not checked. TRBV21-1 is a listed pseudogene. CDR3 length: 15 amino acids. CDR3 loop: CASSKKRGSYCEQFF. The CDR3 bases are TGTGCCAGCAGCAAAAAAAGGGGAAGTTATTGTGAGCAGTTCTTC.

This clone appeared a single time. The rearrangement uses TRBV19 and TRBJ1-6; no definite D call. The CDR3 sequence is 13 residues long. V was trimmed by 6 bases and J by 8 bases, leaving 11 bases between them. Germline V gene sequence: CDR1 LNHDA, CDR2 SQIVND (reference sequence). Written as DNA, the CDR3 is TGTGCCAGTAGCCTAACAGAGGATTCACCCCTCCACTTT. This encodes CASSLTEDSPLHF.

The CDR3 is CASSLTTPGNEQYF. DNA of the CDR3: TGTGCCAGCAGCTTAACTACCCCGGGAAACGAGCAGTACTTC. This chain links TRBV11-3 with TRBJ2-7, with D possibly TRBD2 on 5 matching bases. V was cut by 2 bases and J by 5 bases, with 13 bases left in between. In germline, CDR1 is SGHNT, CDR2 YENEEA. The CDR3 spans 14 residues. Drawing the rest from reference TRBV11-3 and TRBJ2-7, the complete variable domain is EAGVVQSPRYKIIEKKQPVAFWCNPISGHNTLYWYLQNLGQGPELLIRYENEEAVDDSQLPKDRFSAERLKGVDSTLKIQPAELGDSAVYLCASSLTTPGNEQYFGPGTRLTVT.

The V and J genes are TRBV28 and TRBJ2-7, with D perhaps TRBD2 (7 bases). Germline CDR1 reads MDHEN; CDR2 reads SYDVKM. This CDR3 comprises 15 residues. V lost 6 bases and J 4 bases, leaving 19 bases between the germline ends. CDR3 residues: CASSGPRGGGYEQYF. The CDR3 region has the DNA TGTGCCAGCAGCGGACCCCGAGGGGGGGGTTACGAGCAGTACTTC.

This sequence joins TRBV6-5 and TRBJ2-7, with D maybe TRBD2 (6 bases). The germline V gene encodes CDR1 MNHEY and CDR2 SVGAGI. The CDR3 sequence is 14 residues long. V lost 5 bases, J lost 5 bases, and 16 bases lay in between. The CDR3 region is CASSTRLVTHEQYF. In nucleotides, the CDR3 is TGTGCCAGCAGTACCCGACTAGTTACGCACGAGCAGTACTTC.

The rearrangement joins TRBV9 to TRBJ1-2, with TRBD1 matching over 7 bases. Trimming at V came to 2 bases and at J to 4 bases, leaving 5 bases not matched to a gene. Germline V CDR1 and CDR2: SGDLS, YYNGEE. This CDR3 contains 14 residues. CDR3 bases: TGTGCCAGCAGCGTGACGGGACAGAGCTATGGCTACACCTTC. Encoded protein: CASSVTGQSYGYTF. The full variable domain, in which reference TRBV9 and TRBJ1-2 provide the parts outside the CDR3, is DSGVTQTPKHLITATGQRVTLRCSPRSGDLSVYWYQQSLDQGLQFLIQYYNGEERAKGNILERFSAQQFPDLHSELNLSSLELGDSALYFCASSVTGQSYGYTFGSGTRLTVV.

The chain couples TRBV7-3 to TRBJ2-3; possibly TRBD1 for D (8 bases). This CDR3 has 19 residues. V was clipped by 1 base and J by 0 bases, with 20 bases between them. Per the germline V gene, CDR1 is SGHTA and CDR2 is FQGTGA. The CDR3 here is CASSLMAQGGQLSTDTQYF. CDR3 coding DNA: TGTGCCAGCAGCTTAATGGCACAGGGGGGGCAACTTAGCACAGATACGCAGTATTTT. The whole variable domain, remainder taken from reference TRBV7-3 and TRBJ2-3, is GAGVSQTPSNKVTEKGKYVELRCDPISGHTALYWYRQSLGQGPEFLIYFQGTGAADDSGLPNDRFFAVRPEGSVSTLKIQRTERGDSAVYLCASSLMAQGGQLSTDTQYFGPGTRLTVL.

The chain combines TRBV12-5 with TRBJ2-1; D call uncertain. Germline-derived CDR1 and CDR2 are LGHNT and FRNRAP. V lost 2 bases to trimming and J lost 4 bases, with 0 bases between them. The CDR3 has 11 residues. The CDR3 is CASGLYNEQFF. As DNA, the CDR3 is TGTGCTAGTGGTTTGTACAATGAGCAGTTCTTC. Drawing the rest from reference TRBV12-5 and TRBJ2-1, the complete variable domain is DARVTQTPRHKVTEMGQEVTMRCQPILGHNTVFWYRQTMMQGLELLAYFRNRAPLDDSGMPKDRFSAEMPDATLATLKIQPSEPRDSAVYFCASGLYNEQFFGPGTRLTVL.

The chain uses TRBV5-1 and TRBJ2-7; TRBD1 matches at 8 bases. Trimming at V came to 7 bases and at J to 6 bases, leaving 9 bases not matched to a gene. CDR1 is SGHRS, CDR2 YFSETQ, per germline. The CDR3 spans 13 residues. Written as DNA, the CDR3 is TGCGCCAGCTCCACGGGACAGGCTACCGAGCAGTACTTC. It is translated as CASSTGQATEQYF.

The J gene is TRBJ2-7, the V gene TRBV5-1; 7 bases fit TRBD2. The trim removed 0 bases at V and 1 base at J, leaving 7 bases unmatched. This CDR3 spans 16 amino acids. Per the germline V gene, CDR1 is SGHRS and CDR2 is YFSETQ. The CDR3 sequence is CASSLAVAGASYEQYF. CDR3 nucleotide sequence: TGCGCCAGCAGCTTGGCGGTTGCGGGAGCGTCCTACGAGCAGTACTTC.

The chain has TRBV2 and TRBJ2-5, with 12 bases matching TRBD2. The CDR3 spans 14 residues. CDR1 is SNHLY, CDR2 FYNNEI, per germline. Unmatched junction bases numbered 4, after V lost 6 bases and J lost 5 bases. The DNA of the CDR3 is TGTGCCAGCAGCCGACTAGCGGGAGAGGAGACCCAGTACTTC. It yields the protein CASSRLAGEETQYF. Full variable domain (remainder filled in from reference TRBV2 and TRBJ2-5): EPEVTQTPSHQVTQMGQEVILRCVPISNHLYFYWYRQILGQKVEFLVSFYNNEISEKSEIFDDQFSVERPDGSNFTLKIRSTKLEDSAMYFCASSRLAGEETQYFGPGTRLLVL.